This TCR beta chain derives from a study of OX40 agonist ivuxolimab in advanced cancers. Study background: Patients were dosed intravenously with ivuxolimab at 0.01 to 10 mg/kg every 2 weeks.

Findings of the study overall: Among the lowest peripheral clonal expansion occurred in 0.1-3.0 mg/kg partial responders. There was clonal expansion of CD4+ and CD8+ blood T cells by week 6 at 0.1 to 3.0 mg/kg.

Details on this clone: No antigen is known for it.

Profiling relied on immunoSEQ multiplex PCR, and the TCRdb table lists in-frame clones only, not all of them. The sample consists of roughly 90,000 clones, roughly 85% of them appearing once. The CDR3 totals 13 residues. Germline V gives CDR1 SGHVS, CDR2 FQNEAQ. Trimming removed 3 bases from V and 0 bases from J, with 6 bases in between. Source: CD4+ or CD8+ T cells sorted from blood, taken in a trial of the OX40 agonist ivuxolimab. The sequence was collected from an adult with an advanced solid tumor such as melanoma, head and neck, liver or kidney cancer. The chain joins TRBV7-8 to TRBJ2-7, with D uncertain. CDR3 amino acids: CASSFASSYEQYF. CDR3 bases: TGTGCCAGCAGCTTTGCCTCCTCCTACGAGCAGTACTTC. Using reference TRBV7-8 and TRBJ2-7 for the parts outside the CDR3, the full variable domain is GAGVSQSPRYKVAKRGQDVALRCDPISGHVSLFWYQQALGQGPEFLTYFQNEAQLDKSGLPSDRFFAERPEGSVSTLKIQRTQQEDSAVYLCASSFASSYEQYFGPGTRLTVT.